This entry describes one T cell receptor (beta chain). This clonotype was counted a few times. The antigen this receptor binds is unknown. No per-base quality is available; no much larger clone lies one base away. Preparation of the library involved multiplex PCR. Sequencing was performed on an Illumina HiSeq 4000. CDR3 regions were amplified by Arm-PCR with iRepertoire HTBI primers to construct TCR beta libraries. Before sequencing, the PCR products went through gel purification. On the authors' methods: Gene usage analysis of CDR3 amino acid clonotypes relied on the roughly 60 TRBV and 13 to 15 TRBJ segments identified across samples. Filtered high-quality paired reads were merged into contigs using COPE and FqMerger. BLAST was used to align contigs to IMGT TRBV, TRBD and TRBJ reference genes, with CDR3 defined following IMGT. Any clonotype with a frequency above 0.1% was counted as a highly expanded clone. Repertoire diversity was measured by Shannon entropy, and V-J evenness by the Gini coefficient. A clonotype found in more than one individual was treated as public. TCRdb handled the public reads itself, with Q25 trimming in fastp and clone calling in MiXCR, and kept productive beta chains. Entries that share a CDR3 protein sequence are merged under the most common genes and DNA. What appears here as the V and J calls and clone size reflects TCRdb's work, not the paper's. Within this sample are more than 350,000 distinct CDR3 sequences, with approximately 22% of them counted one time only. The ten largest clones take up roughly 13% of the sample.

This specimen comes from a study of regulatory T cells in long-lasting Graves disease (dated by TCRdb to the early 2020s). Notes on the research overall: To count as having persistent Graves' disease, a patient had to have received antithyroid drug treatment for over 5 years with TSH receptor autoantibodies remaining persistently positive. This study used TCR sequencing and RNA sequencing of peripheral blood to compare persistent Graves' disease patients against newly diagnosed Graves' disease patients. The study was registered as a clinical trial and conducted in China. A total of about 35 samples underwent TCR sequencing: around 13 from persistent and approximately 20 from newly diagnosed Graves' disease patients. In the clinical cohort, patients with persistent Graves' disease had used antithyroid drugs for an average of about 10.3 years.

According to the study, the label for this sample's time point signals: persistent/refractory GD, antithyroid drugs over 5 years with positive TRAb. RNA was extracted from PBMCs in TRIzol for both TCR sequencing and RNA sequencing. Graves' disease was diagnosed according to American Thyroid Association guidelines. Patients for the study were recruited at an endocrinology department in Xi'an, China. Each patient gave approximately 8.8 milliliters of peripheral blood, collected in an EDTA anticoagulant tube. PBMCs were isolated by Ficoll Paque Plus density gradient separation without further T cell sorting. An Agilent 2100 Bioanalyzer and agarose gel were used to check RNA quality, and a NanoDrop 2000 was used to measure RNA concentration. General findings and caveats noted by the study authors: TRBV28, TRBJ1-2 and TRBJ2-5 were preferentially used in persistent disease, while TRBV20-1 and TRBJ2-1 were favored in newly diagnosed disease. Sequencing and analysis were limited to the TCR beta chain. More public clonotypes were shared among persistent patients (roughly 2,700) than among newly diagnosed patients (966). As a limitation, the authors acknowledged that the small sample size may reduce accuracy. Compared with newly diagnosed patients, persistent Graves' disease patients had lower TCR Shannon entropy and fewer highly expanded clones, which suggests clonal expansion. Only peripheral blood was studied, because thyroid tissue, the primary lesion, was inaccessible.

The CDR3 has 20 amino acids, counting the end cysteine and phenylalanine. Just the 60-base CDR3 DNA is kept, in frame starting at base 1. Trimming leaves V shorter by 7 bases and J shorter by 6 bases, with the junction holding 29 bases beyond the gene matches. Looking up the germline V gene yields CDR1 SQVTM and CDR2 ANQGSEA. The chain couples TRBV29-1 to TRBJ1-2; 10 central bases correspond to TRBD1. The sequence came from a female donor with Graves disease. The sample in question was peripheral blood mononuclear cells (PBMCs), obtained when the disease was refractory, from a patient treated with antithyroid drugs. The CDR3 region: CSADPLGTGEVWEAYDGYTF. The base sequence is TGCAGCGCTGACCCTCTAGGGACAGGGGAAGTGTGGGAAGCTTACGATGGCTACACCTTC.